One sample yielded the 18 T cell receptor beta chains listed below, sequenced in a study of OX40 agonist ivuxolimab in advanced cancers. The method was immunoSEQ multiplex PCR; TCRdb's version includes in-frame clones alone and lacks a portion of them. The data contain approximately 70,000 clones, around 86% of them seen just once; the ten biggest clones take up roughly 8%. This material consisted of CD4+ or CD8+ T cells sorted from blood, taken in a trial of the OX40 agonist ivuxolimab. Receptors originate from an adult with an advanced solid tumor such as melanoma, head and neck, liver or kidney cancer.

The chain links TRBV6-1 to TRBJ2-7, with D unresolved. The V end was cut by 8 bases, the J end by 2 bases, with 10 bases between. The CDR3 runs 12 residues. Germline V gives CDR1 MNHNS, CDR2 SASEGT. The DNA of the CDR3 is TGTGCCAGCCGAAGGTGGACCTACGAGCAGTACTTC. It codes for CASRRWTYEQYF.

This clone was detected only once. The V call is TRBV7-2, the J call TRBJ2-1; 7 bases match TRBD1. Losses at the gene ends were 7 bases for V and 5 bases for J; bases not matched to a gene: 11. Germline CDR1 is SGHTA and CDR2 is FQGNSA. This CDR3 has 15 amino acids. The CDR3, as DNA: TGTGCCAGCACGAGACAGGGCGTTCGTCACAATGAGCAGTTCTTC. This encodes CASTRQGVRHNEQFF. Full variable domain (remainder filled in from reference TRBV7-2 and TRBJ2-1): GAGVSQSPSNKVTEKGKDVELRCDPISGHTALYWYRQSLGQGLEFLIYFQGNSAPDKSGLPSDRFSAERTGGSVSTLTIQRTQQEDSAVYLCASTRQGVRHNEQFFGPGTRLTVL.

The chain uses TRBV7-8 and TRBJ2-7; D remains unclear. Deletions cut 2 bases from V and 3 bases from J, with 8 bases between. Germline V lookup: CDR1 SGHVS, CDR2 FQNEAQ. There are 13 residues in the CDR3. The CDR3 loop is CASSLTRDYEQYF. Here the CDR3 DNA reads TGTGCCAGCAGCTTAACAAGGGACTACGAGCAGTACTTC.

This clone appeared once. V usage is TRBV4-1 and J usage is TRBJ1-3; D remains ambiguous. The CDR3 covers 13 residues. V dropped 3 bases and J dropped 3 bases, with 6 bases sitting between them. CDR1 MGHRA and CDR2 YSYEKL come from the germline V gene. The CDR3 sequence: CASSQAGGNTIYF. For the CDR3, the DNA is TGCGCCAGCAGCCAGGCAGGTGGAAACACCATATATTTT.

V gene TRBV7-9 combines with J gene TRBJ1-2; D is ambiguous. CDR1 and CDR2 (germline): SEHNR, FQNEAQ (reference sequence). Trimming cost V 5 bases and J 2 bases, with 15 bases left between them. This CDR3 comprises 15 residues. The CDR3 DNA reads as TGTGCCAGCAGCCCCCAGGCAGGCCCCAACTATGGCTACACCTTC. Translation: CASSPQAGPNYGYTF.

The chain uses TRBV19 and TRBJ2-5; perhaps TRBD1 as D (6 bases). Trimming took 9 bases from V and 1 from J, leaving 12 bases between them. Germline loops: CDR1 LNHDA, CDR2 SQIVND (reference sequence). The CDR3 extends over 13 amino acids. For the CDR3, the DNA is TGTGCCAGCGGACAGCCACCCCAAGAGACCCAGTACTTC. It is translated as CASGQPPQETQYF.

The V gene is TRBV5-8, the J gene TRBJ2-2, with D tentatively TRBD1 (6 bases). From germline, CDR1 is SGHTS and CDR2 YDEGEE. The CDR3 extends over 15 amino acids. Trimming took off 0 bases at V and 0 bases at J, with 6 bases between the two ends. Here the CDR3 DNA reads TGTGCCAGCAGCTTGGGGACAGCGAACACCGGGGAGCTGTTTTTT. As protein: CASSLGTANTGELFF.

The chain is built from TRBV6-1 and TRBJ1-5; no clear D. Per germline, CDR1 MNHNS and CDR2 SASEGT. V lost 3 bases, J lost 1 base, and 10 bases lay in between. The CDR3 contains 15 residues. DNA for the CDR3: TGTGCCAGCAGTGAGCCGGGGAGGAGCAATCAGCCCCAGCATTTT. Protein product: CASSEPGRSNQPQHF.

The chain is built from TRBV19 and TRBJ1-3, with a tentative D call TRBD1 (5 bases). The germline V and J ends were trimmed by 7 bases and 0 bases, with 10 bases remaining between them. CDR3 length: 14 residues. CDR1 is LNHDA, CDR2 SQIVND, per germline (reference sequence). Written as DNA, the CDR3 is TGTGCCAGTACGGAGGGACTCTCTGGAAACACCATATATTTT. It translates to CASTEGLSGNTIYF. The full variable domain, with the rest looked up from reference TRBV19 and TRBJ1-3, is DGGITQSPKYLFRKEGQNVTLSCEQNLNHDAMYWYRQDPGQGLRLIYYSQIVNDFQKGDIAEGYSVSREKKESFPLTVTSAQKNPTAFYLCASTEGLSGNTIYFGEGSWLTVV.

The chain is built from TRBV7-2 and TRBJ2-2, with 9 bases aligning to TRBD1. From germline, CDR1 is SGHTA and CDR2 FQGNSA. There are 16 residues in the CDR3. Losses at the gene ends were 1 base for V and 7 bases for J; bases not matched to a gene: 7. CDR3 residues: CASSLGGTGPGGELFF. The DNA for the CDR3 is TGTGCCAGCAGCTTAGGGGGGACAGGGCCCGGCGGGGAGCTGTTTTTT.

The CDR3 nucleotides are TGTGCCAGCAGCCTAGGACTGGTGGCTTTCTTT. As protein: CASSLGLVAFF. This chain links TRBV6-5 with TRBJ1-1; D is undetermined. Germline V gene lookup returns CDR1 MNHEY and CDR2 SVGAGI. The V end was cut by 6 bases, the J end by 11 bases, with 13 bases between. This CDR3 spans 11 amino acids.

This clone came up once. V usage is TRBV5-4 and J usage is TRBJ1-4; D unresolved. This CDR3 contains 20 residues. Trimming took 1 base from V and 2 from J, leaving 24 bases between them. CDR1 and CDR2 from the germline V gene are SGHNT and YYREEE (reference sequence). CDR3 bases: TGTGCCAGCAGCTTGATTGATTTAGGGCCAAAAGCCTCGACTAATGAAAAACTGTTTTTT. Amino acids: CASSLIDLGPKASTNEKLFF.

This chain uses TRBV19 with TRBJ2-5; D is uncertain. V was cut by 3 bases and J by 2 bases, with 7 bases left in between. Germline CDR1 and CDR2: LNHDA and SQIVND (reference sequence). This CDR3 contains 13 residues. The CDR3 bases are TGTGCCAGTAGTATGAGCAGACAAGAGACCCAGTACTTC. It codes for CASSMSRQETQYF.

The rearrangement joins TRBV6-5 to TRBJ1-1; D remains unclear. Deletions cut 7 bases from V and 7 bases from J, with 19 bases between. Germline V gene lookup returns CDR1 MNHEY and CDR2 SVGAGI. The CDR3 has 14 residues. The CDR3 nucleotides are TGTGCCAGCATGAGTGATTTGGGCGTTGATGAAGCTTTCTTT. Encoded protein: CASMSDLGVDEAFF.

The V and J genes are TRBV6-5 and TRBJ2-2; no clear D gene. CDR1 and CDR2 from the germline V gene are MNHEY and SVGAGI. This CDR3 has 14 residues. V dropped 0 bases and J dropped 3 bases, with 5 bases sitting between them. This CDR3 is CASSYSRDTGELFF. For the CDR3, the DNA is TGTGCCAGCAGTTACTCACGGGACACCGGGGAGCTGTTTTTT.

CDR3 bases: TGTGCCAGCAGCTTTGGGACAGGGAATCAGCCCCAGCATTTT. It yields the protein CASSFGTGNQPQHF. V is TRBV5-4 and J is TRBJ1-5, with 9 bases identical to TRBD1. This CDR3 contains 14 residues. Trimming took 2 bases from V and 4 from J; bases not matched to a gene: 1. Germline CDR1 and CDR2: SGHNT and YYREEE (reference sequence).

This chain joins TRBV7-8 and TRBJ2-4; TRBD1 matches 7 bases. In germline, CDR1 is SGHVS, CDR2 FQNEAQ. Trimming cost V 5 bases and J 9 bases; bases outside gene matches: 16. CDR3 size: 16 residues. CDR3 bases: TGTGCCAGCAGCCAAGAAGGACAGGCGGGTCCTATCATTCAGTACTTC. It specifies CASSQEGQAGPIIQYF.

The gene calls are TRBV7-9 and TRBJ2-2; tentatively, D is TRBD1 (6 bases). Deletions cut 4 bases from V and 4 bases from J, with 13 bases between. CDR3 length: 15 residues. Per germline, CDR1 SEHNR and CDR2 FQNEAQ (reference sequence). The chain's CDR3 is CASSSLGTSTGELFF. In DNA form, the CDR3 reads TGTGCCAGCAGCTCCCTGGGGACAAGCACCGGGGAGCTGTTTTTT.